This T cell receptor beta chain was retrieved from a study of PD-1 blockade in classical Hodgkin lymphoma. General observations from the study: Some patients started nivolumab under 1 year after ASCT, and they were excluded. By C4D1, CD4+ diversity increased significantly, especially in complete responders. Causes of the repertoire differences remain undefined, possibly disease activity or prior therapy.

The V end lost 2 bases, the J end lost 3 bases, and 7 bases lay between the germline ends. CDR1 and CDR2 (germline): MNHEY, SMNVEV (reference sequence). The CDR3 covers 13 residues. As regards this clone: Its antigen remains unknown.

Autologous stem cell transplantation was followed by relapse in every patient, and brentuximab vedotin exposure varied. The study purified CD4+ T cells from thawed PBMCs using magnetic negative selection. Progressive disease, partial response or complete response was each patient's best response. Data came from immunoSEQ multiplex PCR; TCRdb stores just in-frame clones and leaves some out. This table holds approximately 28,000 clones, roughly 80% found once. Sequenced material: CD4+ T cells from blood, taken at baseline. The chain is built from TRBV27 and TRBJ1-2; D is perhaps TRBD1 (5 bases). The TCR was taken from a human donor with classical Hodgkin lymphoma. CDR3 in amino acids: CASSLARDYGYTF. CDR3 coding DNA: TGTGCCAGCAGTTTAGCCAGGGACTATGGCTACACCTTC.